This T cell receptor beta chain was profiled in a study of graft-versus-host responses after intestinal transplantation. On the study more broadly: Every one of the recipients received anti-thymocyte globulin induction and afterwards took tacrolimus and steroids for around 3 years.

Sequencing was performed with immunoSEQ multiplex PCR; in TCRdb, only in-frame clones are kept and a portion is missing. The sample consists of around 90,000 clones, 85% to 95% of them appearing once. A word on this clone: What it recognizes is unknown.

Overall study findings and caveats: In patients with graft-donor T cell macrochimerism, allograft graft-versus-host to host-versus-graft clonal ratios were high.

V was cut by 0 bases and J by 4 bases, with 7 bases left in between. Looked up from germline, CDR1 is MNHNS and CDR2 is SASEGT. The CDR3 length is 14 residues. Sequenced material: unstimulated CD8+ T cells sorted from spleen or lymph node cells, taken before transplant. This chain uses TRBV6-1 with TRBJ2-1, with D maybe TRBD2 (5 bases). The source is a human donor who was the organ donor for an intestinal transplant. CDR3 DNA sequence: TGTGCCAGCAGTGAAGCTGACTATTACAATGAGCAGTTCTTC. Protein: CASSEADYYNEQFF.